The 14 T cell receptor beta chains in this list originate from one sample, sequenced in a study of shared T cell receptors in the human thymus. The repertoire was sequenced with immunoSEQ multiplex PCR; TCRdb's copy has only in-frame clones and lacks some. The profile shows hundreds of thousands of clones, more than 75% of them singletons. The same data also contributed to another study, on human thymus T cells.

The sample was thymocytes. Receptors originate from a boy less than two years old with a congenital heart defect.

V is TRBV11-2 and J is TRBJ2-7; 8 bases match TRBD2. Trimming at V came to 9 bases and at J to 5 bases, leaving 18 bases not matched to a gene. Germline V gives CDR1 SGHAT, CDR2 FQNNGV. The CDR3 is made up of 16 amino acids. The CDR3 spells CASRIIPSGSGHEQYF. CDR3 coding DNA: TGTGCCAGTCGAATTATCCCCAGCGGGAGTGGTCACGAGCAGTACTTC.

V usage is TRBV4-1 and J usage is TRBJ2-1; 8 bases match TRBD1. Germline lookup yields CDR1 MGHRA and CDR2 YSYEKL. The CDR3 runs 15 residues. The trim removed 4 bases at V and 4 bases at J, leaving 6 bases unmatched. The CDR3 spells CASSPGQGGYNEQFF. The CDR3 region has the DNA TGCGCCAGCAGCCCTGGACAGGGTGGGTACAATGAGCAGTTCTTC.

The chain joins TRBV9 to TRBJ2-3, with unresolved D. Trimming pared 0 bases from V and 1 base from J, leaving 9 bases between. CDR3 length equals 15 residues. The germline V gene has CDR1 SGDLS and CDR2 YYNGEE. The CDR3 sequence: CASSVGSGRTDTQYF. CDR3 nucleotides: TGTGCCAGCAGCGTAGGTAGTGGTCGCACAGATACGCAGTATTTT. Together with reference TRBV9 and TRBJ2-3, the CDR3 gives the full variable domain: DSGVTQTPKHLITATGQRVTLRCSPRSGDLSVYWYQQSLDQGLQFLIQYYNGEERAKGNILERFSAQQFPDLHSELNLSSLELGDSALYFCASSVGSGRTDTQYFGPGTRLTVL.

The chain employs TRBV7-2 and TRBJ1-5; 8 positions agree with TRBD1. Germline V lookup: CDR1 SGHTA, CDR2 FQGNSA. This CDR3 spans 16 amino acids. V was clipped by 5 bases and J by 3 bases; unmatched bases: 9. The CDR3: CASSQKDRANNQPQHF. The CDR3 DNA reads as TGTGCCAGCAGCCAGAAGGACAGGGCCAACAATCAGCCCCAGCATTTT.

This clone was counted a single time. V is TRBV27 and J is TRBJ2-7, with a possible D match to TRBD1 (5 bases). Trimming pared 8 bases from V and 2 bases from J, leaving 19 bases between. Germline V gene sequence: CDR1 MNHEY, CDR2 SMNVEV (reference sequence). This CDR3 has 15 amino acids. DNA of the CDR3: TGTGCCAGCCGCAGCGACAGCAAAGAGACCTACGAGCAGTACTTC. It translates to CASRSDSKETYEQYF.

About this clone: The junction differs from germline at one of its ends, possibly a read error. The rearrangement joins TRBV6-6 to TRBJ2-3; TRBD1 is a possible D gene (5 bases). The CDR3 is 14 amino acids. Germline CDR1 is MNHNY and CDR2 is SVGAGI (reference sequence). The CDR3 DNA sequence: TGTGCCACCAGTCCCTACTCCAGGGCAGATACGCAGTATTTT. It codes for CATSPYSRADTQYF.

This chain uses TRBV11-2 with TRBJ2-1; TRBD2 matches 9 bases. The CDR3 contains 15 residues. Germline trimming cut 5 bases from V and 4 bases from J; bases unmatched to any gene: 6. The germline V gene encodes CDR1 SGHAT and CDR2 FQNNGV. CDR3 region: CASSNQTSGYNEQFF. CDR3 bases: TGTGCCAGCAGCAATCAGACTAGCGGTTACAATGAGCAGTTCTTC.

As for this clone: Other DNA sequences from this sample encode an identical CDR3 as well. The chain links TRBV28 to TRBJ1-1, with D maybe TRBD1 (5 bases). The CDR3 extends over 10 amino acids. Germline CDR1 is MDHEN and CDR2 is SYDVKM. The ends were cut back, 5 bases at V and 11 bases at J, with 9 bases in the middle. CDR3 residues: CASSGGEAFF. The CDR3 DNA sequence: TGTGCCAGCAGTGGAGGGGAGGCTTTCTTT. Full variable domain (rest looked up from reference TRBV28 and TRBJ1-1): DVKVTQSSRYLVKRTGEKVFLECVQDMDHENMFWYRQDPGLGLRLIYFSYDVKMKEKGDIPEGYSVSREKKERFSLILESASTNQTSMYLCASSGGEAFFGQGTRLTVV.

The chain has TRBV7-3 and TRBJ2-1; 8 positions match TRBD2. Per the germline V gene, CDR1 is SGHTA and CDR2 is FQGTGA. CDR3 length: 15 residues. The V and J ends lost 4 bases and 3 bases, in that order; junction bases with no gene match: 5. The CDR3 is CASSSTGTSYNEQFF. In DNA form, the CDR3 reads TGTGCCAGCAGCTCCACCGGGACTAGCTACAATGAGCAGTTCTTC.

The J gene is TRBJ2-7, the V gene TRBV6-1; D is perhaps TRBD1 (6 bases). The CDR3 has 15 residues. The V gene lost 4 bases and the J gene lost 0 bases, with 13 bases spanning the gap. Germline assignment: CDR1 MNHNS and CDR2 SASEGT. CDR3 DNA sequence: TGTGCCAGCAGTGGGACAGTTACGCTCTCCTACGAGCAGTACTTC. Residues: CASSGTVTLSYEQYF.

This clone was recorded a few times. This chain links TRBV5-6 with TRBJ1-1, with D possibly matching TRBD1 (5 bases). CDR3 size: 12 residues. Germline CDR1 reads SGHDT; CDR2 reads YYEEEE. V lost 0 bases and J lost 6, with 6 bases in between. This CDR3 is CASSLGGPEAFF. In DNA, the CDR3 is TGTGCCAGCAGCTTGGGGGGCCCTGAAGCTTTCTTT.

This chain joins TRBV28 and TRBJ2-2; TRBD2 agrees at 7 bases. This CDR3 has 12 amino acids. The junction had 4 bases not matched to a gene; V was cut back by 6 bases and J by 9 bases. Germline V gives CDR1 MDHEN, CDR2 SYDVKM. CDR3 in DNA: TGTGCCAGCAGGCGGGGGATCCGGGAGCTGTTTTTT. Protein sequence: CASRRGIRELFF.

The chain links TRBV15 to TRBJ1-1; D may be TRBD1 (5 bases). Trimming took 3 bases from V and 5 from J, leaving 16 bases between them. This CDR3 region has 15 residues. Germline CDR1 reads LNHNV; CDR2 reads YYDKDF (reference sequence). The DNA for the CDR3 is TGTGCCACCAGCAGCCCCGGGGGGGGTGGGACTGAAGCTTTCTTT. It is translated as CATSSPGGGGTEAFF.

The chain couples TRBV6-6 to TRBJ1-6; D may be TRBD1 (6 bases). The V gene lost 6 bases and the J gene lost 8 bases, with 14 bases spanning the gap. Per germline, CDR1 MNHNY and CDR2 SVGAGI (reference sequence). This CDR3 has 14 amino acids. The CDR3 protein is CASSSSQGHSPLHF. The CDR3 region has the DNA TGTGCCAGCAGCTCCTCACAGGGCCATTCACCCCTCCACTTT.